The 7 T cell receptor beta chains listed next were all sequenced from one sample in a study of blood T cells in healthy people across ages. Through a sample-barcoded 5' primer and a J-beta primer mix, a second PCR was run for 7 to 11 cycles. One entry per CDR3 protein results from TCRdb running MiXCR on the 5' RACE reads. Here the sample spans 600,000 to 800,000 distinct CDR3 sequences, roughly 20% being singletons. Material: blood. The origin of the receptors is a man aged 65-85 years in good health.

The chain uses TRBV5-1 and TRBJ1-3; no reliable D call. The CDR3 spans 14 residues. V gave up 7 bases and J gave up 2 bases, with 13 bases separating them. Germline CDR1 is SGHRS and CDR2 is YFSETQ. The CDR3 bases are TGCGCCAGCCGGCCCGCACCACCTGGAAACACCATATATTTT. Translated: CASRPAPPGNTIYF.

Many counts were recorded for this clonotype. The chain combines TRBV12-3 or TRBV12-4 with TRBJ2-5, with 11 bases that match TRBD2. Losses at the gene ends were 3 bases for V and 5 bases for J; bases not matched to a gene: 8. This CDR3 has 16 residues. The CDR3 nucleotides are TGTGCCAGCAGTTTGGCTAGCGGGAGGCTGCGGGAGACCCAGTACTTC. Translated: CASSLASGRLRETQYF.

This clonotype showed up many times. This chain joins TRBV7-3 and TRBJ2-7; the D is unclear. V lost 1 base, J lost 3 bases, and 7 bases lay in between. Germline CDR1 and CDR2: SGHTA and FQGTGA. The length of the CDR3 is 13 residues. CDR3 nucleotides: TGTGCCAGCAGCTTAATGGACGGCTACGAGCAGTACTTC. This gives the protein CASSLMDGYEQYF.

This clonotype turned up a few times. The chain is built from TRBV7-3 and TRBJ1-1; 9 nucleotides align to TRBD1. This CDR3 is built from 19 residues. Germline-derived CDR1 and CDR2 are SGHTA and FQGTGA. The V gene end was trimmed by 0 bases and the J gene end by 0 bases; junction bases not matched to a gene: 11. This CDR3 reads CASSLTGVTGGDLNTEAFF. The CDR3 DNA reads TGTGCCAGCAGCTTAACGGGGGTGACAGGGGGGGATTTGAACACTGAAGCTTTCTTT.

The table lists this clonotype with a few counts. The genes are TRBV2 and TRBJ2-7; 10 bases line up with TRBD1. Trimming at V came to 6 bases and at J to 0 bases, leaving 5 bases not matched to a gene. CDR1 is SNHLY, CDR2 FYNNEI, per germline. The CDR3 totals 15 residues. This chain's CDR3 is CASRAGTGVSYEQYF. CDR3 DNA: TGTGCCAGCAGGGCCGGGACAGGGGTCTCCTACGAGCAGTACTTC.

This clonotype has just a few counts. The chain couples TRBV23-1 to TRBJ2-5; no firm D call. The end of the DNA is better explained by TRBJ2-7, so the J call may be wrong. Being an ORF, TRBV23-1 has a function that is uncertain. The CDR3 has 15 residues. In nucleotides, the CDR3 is TGCGCCAGCAGTCAATCGATCGGGTCAGCCTACGAGCAGTACTTC. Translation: CASSQSIGSAYEQYF.

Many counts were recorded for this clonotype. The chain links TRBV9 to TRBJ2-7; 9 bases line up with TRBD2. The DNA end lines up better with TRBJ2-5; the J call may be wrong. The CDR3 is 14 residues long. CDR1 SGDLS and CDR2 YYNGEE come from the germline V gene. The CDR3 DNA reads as TGTGCCAGCAGCGTAGGAACTAGCGGGGAGACCCAGTACTTC. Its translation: CASSVGTSGETQYF.